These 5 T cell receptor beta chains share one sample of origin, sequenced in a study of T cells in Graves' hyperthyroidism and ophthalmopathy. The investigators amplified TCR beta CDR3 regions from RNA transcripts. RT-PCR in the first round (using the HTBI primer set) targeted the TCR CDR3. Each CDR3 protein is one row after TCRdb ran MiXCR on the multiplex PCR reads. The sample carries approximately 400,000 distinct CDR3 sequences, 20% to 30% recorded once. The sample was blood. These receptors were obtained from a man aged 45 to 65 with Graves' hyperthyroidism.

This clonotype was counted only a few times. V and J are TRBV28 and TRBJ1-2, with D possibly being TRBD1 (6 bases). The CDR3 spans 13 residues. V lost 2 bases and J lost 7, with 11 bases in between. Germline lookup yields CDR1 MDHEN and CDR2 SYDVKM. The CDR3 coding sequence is TGTGCCAGCAGTTTAGAGGGGGTTATTGGCTACACCTTC. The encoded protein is CASSLEGVIGYTF.

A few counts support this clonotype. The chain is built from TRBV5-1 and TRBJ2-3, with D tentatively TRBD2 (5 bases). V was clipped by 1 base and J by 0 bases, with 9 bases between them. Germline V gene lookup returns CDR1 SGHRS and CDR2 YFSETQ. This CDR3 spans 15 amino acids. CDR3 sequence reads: CASSLSGISTDTQYF. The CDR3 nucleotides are TGCGCCAGCAGCTTGTCCGGGATTAGCACAGATACGCAGTATTTT.

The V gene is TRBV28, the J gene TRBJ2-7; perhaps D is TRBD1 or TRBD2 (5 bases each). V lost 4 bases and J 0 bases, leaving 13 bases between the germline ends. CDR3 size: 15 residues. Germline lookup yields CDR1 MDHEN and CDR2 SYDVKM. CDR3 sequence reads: CASSSSGPSSYEQYF. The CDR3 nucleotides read TGTGCCAGCAGTTCGTCGGGACCTTCCTCCTACGAGCAGTACTTC.

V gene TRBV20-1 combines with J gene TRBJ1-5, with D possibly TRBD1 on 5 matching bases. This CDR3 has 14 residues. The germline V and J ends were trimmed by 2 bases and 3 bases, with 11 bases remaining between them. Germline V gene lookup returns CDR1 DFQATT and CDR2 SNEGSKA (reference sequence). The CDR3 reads CSARSGPINQPQHF. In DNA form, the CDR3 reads TGCAGTGCTAGATCAGGGCCGATCAATCAGCCCCAGCATTTT.

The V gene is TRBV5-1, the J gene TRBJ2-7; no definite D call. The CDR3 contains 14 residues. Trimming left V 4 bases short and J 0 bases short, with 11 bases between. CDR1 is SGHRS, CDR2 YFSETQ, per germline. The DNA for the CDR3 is TGCGCCAGCAGCCCTTTAGGGATCTCCTACGAGCAGTACTTC. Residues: CASSPLGISYEQYF. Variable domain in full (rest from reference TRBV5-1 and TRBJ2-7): KAGVTQTPRYLIKTRGQQVTLSCSPISGHRSVSWYQQTPGQGLQFLFEYFSETQRNKGNFPGRFSGRQFSNSRSEMNVSTLELGDSALYLCASSPLGISYEQYFGPGTRLTVT.